The source of this T cell receptor (beta chain) is a study of blood T cells in healthy people across ages. The germline V gene has CDR1 MGHRA and CDR2 YSYEKL. This CDR3 comprises 17 residues. The use of a sample-barcoded 5' primer and a J-beta primer mix characterized a second PCR of about 7 to 12 cycles. One entry per CDR3 protein results from TCRdb running MiXCR on the 5' RACE reads. Among roughly 1,800,000 distinct CDR3 sequences listed, roughly 52% were seen once. Findings and caveats of the study: Donors of long life had a larger count of naive CD4+ cells and greater diversity than aged donors.

A remark on this clonotype: Its antigen is still unknown.

The chain combines TRBV4-1 with TRBJ2-1, with TRBD2 identical over 10 bases. The end of the DNA aligns better with TRBJ2-7, so the J call may be wrong. Material: blood. The receptor comes from a woman aged 40 to 55 in good health. CDR3 nucleotides: TGCGCCAGCAGCCAGGCCGAGCGGGGGGGCTCCTACAATGAGCAGTACTTC. Protein sequence: CASSQAERGGSYNEQYF.